The next 26 T cell receptor beta chains were all read from a single sample in a study of blood T cell repertoires in COVID-19. TCRdb keeps only in-frame clones here, not all; method: immunoSEQ multiplex PCR. In the table there are around 260,000 clones, around 88% of which are singletons. The sample taken for sequencing was peripheral blood. These receptor sequences come from a man aged 30-40 years with active or convalescent COVID-19.

The rearrangement uses TRBV21-1 and TRBJ1-5; TRBD1 reflects the table's D call only, with no check against the DNA. TRBV21-1 is a pseudogene. CDR3 length: 15 residues. CDR3 in DNA: TGTGCCAGCAGCAAAGAGACAGATCGGGATCAGCCCCAGCATTTT. This sequence encodes CASSKETDRDQPQHF.

DNA for the CDR3: TGCGCCAGCACCACAGGGGAGCTTCATGAGCAGTTCTTC. Protein: CASTTGELHEQFF. The chain is built from TRBV5-1 and TRBJ2-1, with 7 nucleotides matching TRBD1. The junction had 8 bases not matched to a gene; V was cut back by 6 bases and J by 8 bases. Germline CDR1 is SGHRS and CDR2 is YFSETQ. This CDR3 has 13 amino acids. Using reference TRBV5-1 and TRBJ2-1 for the parts outside the CDR3, the full variable domain is KAGVTQTPRYLIKTRGQQVTLSCSPISGHRSVSWYQQTPGQGLQFLFEYFSETQRNKGNFPGRFSGRQFSNSRSEMNVSTLELGDSALYLCASTTGELHEQFFGPGTRLTVL.

The rearrangement uses TRBV15 and TRBJ1-1; the D is unclear. Trimming cost V 6 bases and J 5 bases, with 16 bases left between them. The CDR3 sequence is 14 residues long. The germline gives CDR1 LNHNV, CDR2 YYDKDF (reference sequence). The CDR3 coding sequence is TGTGCCACCAGTGACGGCAGGCTTGTAACTGAAGCTTTCTTT. Translated, it gives CATSDGRLVTEAFF.

The chain joins TRBV4-3 to TRBJ1-1, with D tentatively TRBD1 (5 bases). Looked up from germline, CDR1 is LGHNA and CDR2 is YSLEER. The germline V and J ends were trimmed by 0 bases and 3 bases, with 8 bases remaining between them. This CDR3 has 14 amino acids. The CDR3 DNA reads TGCGCCAGCAGCCAAGAGGGCAGGGACACTGAAGCTTTCTTT. Protein product: CASSQEGRDTEAFF.

This chain uses TRBV11-2 with TRBJ1-2; TRBD1 matches 7 bases. The ends lost 5 bases at V and 7 bases at J; junction bases unmatched: 7. The CDR3 covers 13 residues. The V gene's germline CDR1 is SGHAT and CDR2 FQNNGV. CDR3 residues: CASSGTGVAGYTF. The CDR3 region has the DNA TGTGCCAGCAGCGGAACAGGGGTTGCTGGCTACACCTTC.

This clone appeared once. The chain couples TRBV10-3 to TRBJ1-6, with D maybe TRBD1 (5 bases). Trimming cost V 3 bases and J 10 bases, with 10 bases left between them. CDR1 ENHRY and CDR2 SYGVKD come from the germline V gene. The length of the CDR3 is 13 residues. The CDR3 here is CAISDQGRSPLHF. CDR3 sequence (DNA): TGTGCCATCAGTGATCAGGGCCGGTCACCCCTCCACTTT.

The chain carries TRBV5-5 and TRBJ2-1, with a tentative D call TRBD1 (7 bases). Germline V lookup: CDR1 SGHKS, CDR2 YYEKEE (reference sequence). The length of the CDR3 is 17 residues. V dropped 7 bases and J dropped 3 bases, with 23 bases sitting between them. This chain's CDR3 is CASVRDRGTVIYNEQFF. The CDR3 nucleotides are TGTGCCAGCGTCAGGGACCGCGGGACAGTAATCTACAATGAGCAGTTCTTC.

The chain is built from TRBV5-4 and TRBJ2-1; no definite D call. CDR1 SGHNT and CDR2 YYREEE come from the germline V gene (reference sequence). The CDR3 is 13 residues long. V lost 3 bases and J 5 bases, leaving 9 bases between the germline ends. The CDR3 nucleotides are TGTGCCAGCAGCTCGAGTACAGACAATGAGCAGTTCTTC. Translated, it gives CASSSSTDNEQFF.

The chain uses TRBV19 and TRBJ1-1, with TRBD1 as a possible D gene (6 bases). The CDR3 extends over 14 amino acids. V lost 3 bases and J lost 4, with 12 bases in between. Germline CDR1 and CDR2: LNHDA and SQIVND (reference sequence). DNA for the CDR3: TGTGCCAGTAGTATTGTTGTAGGGGGCACTGAAGCTTTCTTT. Residues: CASSIVVGGTEAFF.

This chain connects TRBV2 to TRBJ2-6; 7 bases are a match to TRBD1. V shed 2 bases and J 1 base; nucleotides not matched to a gene: 11. The CDR3 consists of 19 residues. Per the germline V gene, CDR1 is SNHLY and CDR2 is FYNNEI. CDR3 nucleotides: TGTGCCAGCAGTGAATTCGTAGAGGGACAGCCGTCTGGGGCCAACGTCCTGACTTTC. It yields the protein CASSEFVEGQPSGANVLTF.

In this sample, this clone turned up once. This sequence joins TRBV9 and TRBJ2-3, with a weak D call TRBD1 (5 bases). There are 16 residues in the CDR3. Germline CDR1 SGDLS, CDR2 YYNGEE. The V and J ends lost 2 bases and 0 bases respectively, with 13 bases between them. CDR3 residues: CASSVNRLLSTDTQYF. As DNA, the CDR3 is TGTGCCAGCAGCGTTAACAGGTTGCTTAGCACAGATACGCAGTATTTT.

The chain employs TRBV7-9 and TRBJ1-3; no clear D gene. The CDR3 runs to 15 residues. CDR1 and CDR2 (germline): SEHNR, FQNEAQ (reference sequence). V was pared by 5 bases and J by 0 bases, with 11 bases between. The CDR3 DNA is TGTGCCAGCAGCACAGACCGGAACTCTGGAAACACCATATATTTT. Translating it yields CASSTDRNSGNTIYF.

The rearrangement uses TRBV7-2 and TRBJ2-3; no definite D call. V was pared by 7 bases and J by 5 bases, with 16 bases between. Per germline, CDR1 SGHTA and CDR2 FQGNSA. CDR3 length equals 14 residues. CDR3 residues: CASIITVSGDTQYF. Written as DNA, the CDR3 is TGTGCCAGCATTATCACGGTTTCGGGAGATACGCAGTATTTT.

The rearrangement links TRBV13 to TRBJ1-3; D possibly corresponds to TRBD1 (5 bases). Germline CDR1 is PRHDT and CDR2 is FYEKMQ (reference sequence). V was pared by 0 bases and J by 9 bases, with 12 bases between. This CDR3 spans 14 amino acids. DNA for the CDR3: TGTGCCAGCAGCTTAGGGGCAGGGCCTACCACCATATATTTT. It specifies CASSLGAGPTTIYF.

The chain is built from TRBV3-1 (or the pseudogene TRBV3-2) and TRBJ2-2, with D possibly matching TRBD1 (6 bases). The CDR3 is made up of 17 amino acids. Trimming took 4 bases from V and 2 from J, leaving 17 bases between them. Germline loops: CDR1 LGHDT, CDR2 YNNKEL (reference sequence). This chain's CDR3 is CASSRGQPLINTGELFF. As DNA, the CDR3 is TGTGCCAGCAGCCGCGGACAGCCACTAATAAACACCGGGGAGCTGTTTTTT.

The genes are TRBV30 and TRBJ1-6; no firm D call. The CDR3 contains 14 residues. V was trimmed by 5 bases and J by 2 bases, leaving 10 bases between them. Germline V gene data show CDR1 as GTSNPN and CDR2 as SVGIG (reference sequence). This CDR3 reads CAWALGPYNSPLHF. CDR3 in DNA: TGTGCCTGGGCTCTAGGCCCCTATAATTCACCCCTCCACTTT.

This sequence joins TRBV30 and TRBJ1-2; 11 bases are a match to TRBD1. V lost 3 bases, J lost 4 bases, and 7 bases stayed unmatched. Germline CDR1 GTSNPN, CDR2 SVGIG (reference sequence). The CDR3 extends over 15 amino acids. CDR3 residues: CAWRLGGTGGYGYTF. In DNA, the CDR3 is TGTGCCTGGAGACTGGGGGGGACAGGGGGCTATGGCTACACCTTC.

V is TRBV13 and J is TRBJ2-5; D is perhaps TRBD1 (6 bases). Deletions cut 5 bases from V and 5 bases from J, with 21 bases between. Germline CDR1 PRHDT, CDR2 FYEKMQ (reference sequence). This CDR3 is built from 16 residues. The CDR3 nucleotides read TGTGCCAGCAGCGTCAGAAAACAGGGAGCTGTGGAGACCCAGTACTTC. Amino acid sequence: CASSVRKQGAVETQYF.

The V call is TRBV10-2, the J call TRBJ2-3; a weak D match, TRBD2 (5 bases). V gave up 3 bases and J gave up 1 base, with 11 bases separating them. The CDR3 is 15 residues long. The germline gives CDR1 WSHSY, CDR2 SAAADI. The CDR3 DNA reads as TGCGCCAGCAGTGACGCAGGACTGGGCACAGATACGCAGTATTTT. This sequence encodes CASSDAGLGTDTQYF.

This chain uses TRBV5-6 with TRBJ2-7; 11 nucleotides match TRBD1. The CDR3 covers 15 residues. The V gene end was trimmed by 5 bases and the J gene end by 4 bases; junction bases not matched to a gene: 8. CDR1 and CDR2 from the germline V gene are SGHDT and YYEEEE. In DNA form, the CDR3 reads TGTGCCAGCAGGCCGGGACAGGGGGTTTGGTACGAGCAGTACTTC. It specifies CASRPGQGVWYEQYF.

The rearrangement links TRBV2 to TRBJ1-1; TRBD1 might be the D (5 bases). The CDR3 length is 16 residues. V was pared by 6 bases and J by 5 bases, with 22 bases between. Germline CDR1 SNHLY, CDR2 FYNNEI. The CDR3 bases are TGTGCCAGCAGGCAGGGCTCGGGTCGCGCAGGGACTGAAGCTTTCTTT. Translating it yields CASRQGSGRAGTEAFF.

The rearrangement joins TRBV20-1 to TRBJ1-4, with D uncertain. This CDR3 comprises 11 residues. Trimming stripped 7 bases from V and 8 bases from J, with 11 bases between. In germline, CDR1 is DFQATT, CDR2 SNEGSKA (reference sequence). The CDR3 DNA follows: TGCAGTGTCCCTCATCGGGAAAAACTGTTTTTT. Protein sequence: CSVPHREKLFF.

This CDR3 is CASSLGDRGRGGELFF. For the CDR3, the DNA is TGTGCCAGCAGCTTAGGTGACAGGGGGCGTGGCGGGGAGCTGTTTTTT. This rearrangement joins TRBV11-2 to TRBJ2-2, with TRBD1 matching over 10 bases. Germline CDR1 reads SGHAT; CDR2 reads FQNNGV. The CDR3 is 16 residues long. V dropped 1 base and J dropped 7; count of bases not matched to a gene: 6.

The rearrangement uses TRBV7-8 and TRBJ1-5; 10 bases are a match to TRBD1. Germline lookup yields CDR1 SGHVS and CDR2 FQNEAQ. The V gene end was trimmed by 1 base and the J gene end by 5 bases; junction bases not matched to a gene: 2. The CDR3 is made up of 15 amino acids. The CDR3 sequence is CASSLVGTGDQPQHF. CDR3 nucleotide sequence: TGTGCCAGCAGCTTAGTGGGGACAGGGGATCAGCCCCAGCATTTT.

J is TRBJ2-5 and V is TRBV7-9; 12 bases fit TRBD2. This CDR3 comprises 17 residues. Germline V gene lookup returns CDR1 SEHNR and CDR2 FQNEAQ (reference sequence). With V trimmed by 4 bases and J by 7 bases, 13 bases remained unmatched. CDR3: CASSSHRLAGDQWTQYF. The DNA for the CDR3 is TGTGCCAGCAGCTCACATCGACTAGCGGGGGATCAGTGGACCCAGTACTTC.

The genes are TRBV7-9 and TRBJ2-3; 7 bases align to TRBD2. Per the germline V gene, CDR1 is SEHNR and CDR2 is FQNEAQ (reference sequence). V shed 3 bases, J shed 3 bases, and the junction held 9 bases outside the gene matches. This CDR3 contains 16 residues. CDR3 nucleotides: TGTGCCAGCAGCTTCCGGGGCGGGGGACCTACAGATACGCAGTATTTT. Amino acids: CASSFRGGGPTDTQYF.